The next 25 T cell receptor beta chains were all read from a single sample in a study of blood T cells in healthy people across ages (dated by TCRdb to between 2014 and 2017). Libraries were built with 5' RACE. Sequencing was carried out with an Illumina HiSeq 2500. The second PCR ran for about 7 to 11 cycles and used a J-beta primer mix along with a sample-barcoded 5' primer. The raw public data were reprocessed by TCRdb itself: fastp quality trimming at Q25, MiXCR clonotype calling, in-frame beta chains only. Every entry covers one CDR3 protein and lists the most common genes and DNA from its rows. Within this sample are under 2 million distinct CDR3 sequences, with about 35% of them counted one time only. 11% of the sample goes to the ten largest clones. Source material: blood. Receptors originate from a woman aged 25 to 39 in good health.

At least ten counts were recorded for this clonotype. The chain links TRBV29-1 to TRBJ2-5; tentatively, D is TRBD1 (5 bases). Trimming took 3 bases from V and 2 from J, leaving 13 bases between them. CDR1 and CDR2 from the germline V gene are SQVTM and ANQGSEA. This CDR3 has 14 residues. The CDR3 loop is CSVDRARAQETQYF. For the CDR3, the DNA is TGCAGCGTTGACAGGGCCCGGGCGCAAGAGACCCAGTACTTC.

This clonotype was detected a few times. The CDR3 protein is CAISASYDRGHEQYF. The CDR3 bases are TGTGCCATCAGTGCGAGTTATGACAGGGGCCACGAGCAGTACTTC. The chain combines TRBV10-3 with TRBJ2-7; TRBD1 matches 8 bases. V dropped 4 bases and J dropped 5; count of bases not matched to a gene: 10. The CDR3 covers 15 residues. The germline V gene has CDR1 ENHRY and CDR2 SYGVKD.

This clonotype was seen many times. This CDR3 reads CASSLAYSGGGEDTQYF. CDR3 sequence (DNA): TGCGCCAGCAGCTTGGCATATAGCGGGGGCGGCGAAGATACGCAGTATTTT. The chain recombines TRBV5-1 with TRBJ2-3; 9 bases align to TRBD2. The CDR3 runs to 17 residues. Germline loops: CDR1 SGHRS, CDR2 YFSETQ. With 0 bases clipped from V and 5 bases from J, the junction kept 10 bases outside the gene matches.

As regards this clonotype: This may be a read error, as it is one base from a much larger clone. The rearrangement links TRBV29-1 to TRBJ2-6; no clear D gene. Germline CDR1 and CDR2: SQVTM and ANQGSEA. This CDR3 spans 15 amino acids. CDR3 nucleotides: TGCAGCGTCGGACGGAGACTCTCTGGGACCAACGTCCTGACTTTC. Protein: CSVGRRLSGTNVLTF.

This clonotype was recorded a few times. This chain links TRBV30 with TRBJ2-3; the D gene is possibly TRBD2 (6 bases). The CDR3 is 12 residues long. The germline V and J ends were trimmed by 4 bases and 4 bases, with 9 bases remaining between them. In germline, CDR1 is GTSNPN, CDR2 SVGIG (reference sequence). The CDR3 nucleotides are TGTGCCTGGACCCGGGACTCAGATACGCAGTATTTT. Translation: CAWTRDSDTQYF.

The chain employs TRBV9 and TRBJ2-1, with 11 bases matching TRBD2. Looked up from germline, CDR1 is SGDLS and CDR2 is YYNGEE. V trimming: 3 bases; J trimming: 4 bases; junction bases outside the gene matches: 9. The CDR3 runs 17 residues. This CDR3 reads CASSEPLAGERYNEQFF. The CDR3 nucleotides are TGTGCCAGCAGCGAACCACTAGCGGGGGAAAGGTACAATGAGCAGTTCTTC.

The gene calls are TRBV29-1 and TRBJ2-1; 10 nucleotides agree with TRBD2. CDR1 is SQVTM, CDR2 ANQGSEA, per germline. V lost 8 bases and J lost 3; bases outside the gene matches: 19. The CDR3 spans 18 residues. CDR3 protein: CSLLRTSGPLSGYNEQFF. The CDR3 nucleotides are TGCAGCCTACTCAGGACTAGCGGTCCTCTCTCGGGCTACAATGAGCAGTTCTTC.

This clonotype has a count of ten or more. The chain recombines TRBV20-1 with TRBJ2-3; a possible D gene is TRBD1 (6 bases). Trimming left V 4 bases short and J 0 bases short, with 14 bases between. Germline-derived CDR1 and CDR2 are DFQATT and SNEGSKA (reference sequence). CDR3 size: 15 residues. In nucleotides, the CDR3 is TGCAGTGCTATAAGAGGGGGATCTAGCACAGATACGCAGTATTTT. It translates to CSAIRGGSSTDTQYF.

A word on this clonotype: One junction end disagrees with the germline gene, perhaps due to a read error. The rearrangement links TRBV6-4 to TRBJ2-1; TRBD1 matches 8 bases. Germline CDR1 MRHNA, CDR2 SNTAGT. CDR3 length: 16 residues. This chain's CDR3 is CASSVRDRGSYNERFF. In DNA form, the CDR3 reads TGTGCCAGCAGTGTCCGAGACAGGGGCTCCTACAATGAGCGGTTCTTC.

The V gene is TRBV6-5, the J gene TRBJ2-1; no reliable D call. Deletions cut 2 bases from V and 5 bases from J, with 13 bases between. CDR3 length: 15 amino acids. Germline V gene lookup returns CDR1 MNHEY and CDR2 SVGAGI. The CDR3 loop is CASSYLPAVNNEQFF. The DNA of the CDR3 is TGTGCCAGCAGTTACCTCCCGGCAGTCAACAATGAGCAGTTCTTC.

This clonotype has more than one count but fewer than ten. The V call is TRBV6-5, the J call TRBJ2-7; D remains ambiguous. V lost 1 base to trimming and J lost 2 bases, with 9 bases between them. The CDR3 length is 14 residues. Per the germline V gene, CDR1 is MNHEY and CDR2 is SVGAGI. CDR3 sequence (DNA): TGTGCCAGCAGTTACTTCCAGGCTGCCTACGAGCAGTACTTC. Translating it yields CASSYFQAAYEQYF.

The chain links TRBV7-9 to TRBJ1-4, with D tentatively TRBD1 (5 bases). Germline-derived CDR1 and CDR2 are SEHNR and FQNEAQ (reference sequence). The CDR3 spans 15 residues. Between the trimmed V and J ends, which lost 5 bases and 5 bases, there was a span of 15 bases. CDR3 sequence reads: CASSLTGTENEKLFF. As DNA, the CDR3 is TGTGCCAGCAGCCTCACCGGGACTGAGAATGAAAAACTGTTTTTT.

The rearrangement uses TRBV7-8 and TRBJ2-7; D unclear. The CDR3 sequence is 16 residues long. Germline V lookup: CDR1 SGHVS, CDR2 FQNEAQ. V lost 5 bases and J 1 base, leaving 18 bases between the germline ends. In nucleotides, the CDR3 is TGTGCCAGCAGCCCCTCGGGCGAACACCAATCCTACGAGCAGTACTTC. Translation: CASSPSGEHQSYEQYF. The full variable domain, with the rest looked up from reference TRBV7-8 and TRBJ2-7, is GAGVSQSPRYKVAKRGQDVALRCDPISGHVSLFWYQQALGQGPEFLTYFQNEAQLDKSGLPSDRFFAERPEGSVSTLKIQRTQQEDSAVYLCASSPSGEHQSYEQYFGPGTRLTVT.

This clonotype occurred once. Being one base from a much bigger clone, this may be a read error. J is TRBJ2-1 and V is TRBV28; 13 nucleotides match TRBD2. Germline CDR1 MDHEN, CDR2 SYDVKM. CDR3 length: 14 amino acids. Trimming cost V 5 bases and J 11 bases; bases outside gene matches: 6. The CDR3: CASSRLAGGGKQFF. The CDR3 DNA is TGTGCCAGCAGTCGACTAGCGGGGGGAGGGAAGCAGTTCTTC.

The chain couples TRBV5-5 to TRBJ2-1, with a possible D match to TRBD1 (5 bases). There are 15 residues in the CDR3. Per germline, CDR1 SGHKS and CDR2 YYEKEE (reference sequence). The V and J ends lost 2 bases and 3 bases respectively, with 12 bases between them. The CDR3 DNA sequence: TGTGCCAGCAGCTTAGGGGCTATAAACTACAATGAGCAGTTCTTC. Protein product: CASSLGAINYNEQFF.

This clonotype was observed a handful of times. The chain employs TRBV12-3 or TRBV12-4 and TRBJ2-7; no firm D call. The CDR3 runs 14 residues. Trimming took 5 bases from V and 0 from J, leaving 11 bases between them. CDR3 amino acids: CASSPGRLSYEQYF. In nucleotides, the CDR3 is TGTGCCAGCAGTCCAGGAAGGCTCTCCTACGAGCAGTACTTC.

For the CDR3, the DNA is TGTGCCAGCAGTTCACCGGGTGTCAAGCAGTACTTC. The encoded protein is CASSSPGVKQYF. The V and J genes are TRBV27 and TRBJ2-7, with D unresolved. In germline, CDR1 is MNHEY, CDR2 SMNVEV (reference sequence). V was pared by 4 bases and J by 8 bases, with 12 bases between. The CDR3 loop spans 12 amino acids.

The CDR3 is CASGLRAPTLHNEQFF. CDR3 coding DNA: TGTGCTAGTGGCCTCCGGGCCCCCACCCTTCACAATGAGCAGTTCTTC. This sequence joins TRBV12-5 and TRBJ2-1; D is unclear. The CDR3 covers 16 residues. Per the germline V gene, CDR1 is LGHNT and CDR2 is FRNRAP. V lost 6 bases and J lost 5, with 20 bases in between.

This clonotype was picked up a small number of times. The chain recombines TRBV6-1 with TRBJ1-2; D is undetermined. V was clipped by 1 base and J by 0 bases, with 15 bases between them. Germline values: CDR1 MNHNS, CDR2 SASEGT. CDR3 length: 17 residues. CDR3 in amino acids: CASSEVRAPRANYGYTF. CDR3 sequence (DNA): TGTGCCAGCAGTGAAGTGAGAGCCCCCAGAGCTAACTATGGCTACACCTTC.

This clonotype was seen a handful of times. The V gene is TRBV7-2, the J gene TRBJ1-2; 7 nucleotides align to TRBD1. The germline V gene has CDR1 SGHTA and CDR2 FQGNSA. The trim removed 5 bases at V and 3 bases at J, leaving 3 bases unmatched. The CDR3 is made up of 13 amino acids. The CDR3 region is CASSRDSHYGYTF. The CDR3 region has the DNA TGTGCCAGCAGCCGGGACAGCCACTATGGCTACACCTTC.

The CDR3 here is CASSFSAAKTQYF. CDR3 coding DNA: TGTGCCAGCAGTTTTAGCGCCGCAAAGACCCAGTACTTC. V and J are TRBV12-3 or TRBV12-4 and TRBJ2-5, with TRBD2 as a possible D gene (5 bases). CDR3 size: 13 residues. Trimming left V 3 bases short and J 6 bases short, with 11 bases between.

The DNA of the CDR3 is TGTGCCAGCAGTTTGATCCCGACTAGCGGGAGCCGGAGCACAGATACGCAGTATTTT. Its protein product is CASSLIPTSGSRSTDTQYF. The genes are TRBV28 and TRBJ2-3; TRBD2 aligns across 12 bases. Per the germline V gene, CDR1 is MDHEN and CDR2 is SYDVKM. The CDR3 is 19 residues long. V lost 3 bases, J lost 0 bases, and 10 bases stayed unmatched.

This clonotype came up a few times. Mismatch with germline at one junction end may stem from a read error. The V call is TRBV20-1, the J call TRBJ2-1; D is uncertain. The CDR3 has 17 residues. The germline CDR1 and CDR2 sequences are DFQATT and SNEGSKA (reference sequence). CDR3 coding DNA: TGCAGTGCTAGAGATTGGCCCGGGTACGACTCCCACAATGAGCAGTTCTTC. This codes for CSARDWPGYDSHNEQFF.

The CDR3 spells CASSQVREGTQYF. The CDR3 region has the DNA TGTGCCAGCAGCCAAGTCCGCGAGGGGACCCAGTACTTC. The chain is built from TRBV3-1 and TRBJ2-5, with a possible D match to TRBD2 (5 bases). V dropped 1 base and J dropped 7 bases, with 10 bases sitting between them. The CDR3 runs 13 residues. CDR1 is LGHDT and CDR2 is YNNKEL in the germline V gene (reference sequence).

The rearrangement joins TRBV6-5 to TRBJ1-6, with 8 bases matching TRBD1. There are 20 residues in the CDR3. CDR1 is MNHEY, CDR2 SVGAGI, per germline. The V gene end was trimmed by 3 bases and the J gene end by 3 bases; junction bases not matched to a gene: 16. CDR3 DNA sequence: TGTGCCAGCAGTTATAGTCCCGGGACAGGCGATACGAACTATAATTCACCCCTCCACTTT. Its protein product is CASSYSPGTGDTNYNSPLHF.